These 32 T cell receptor beta chains originate from one sample sequenced in a study of T cell responses to AZD1222 COVID-19 vaccine. TCRdb's table, derived via immunoSEQ multiplex PCR, lists solely in-frame clones and lacks some. The sample lists about 76,000 clones, about 88% occurring once. This specimen was peripheral blood, taken on day 0 of AZD1222 vaccination. Source of these receptors: an adult in good health.

J is TRBJ1-5 and V is TRBV28; unclear D gene. The CDR3 is 18 amino acids. Per germline, CDR1 MDHEN and CDR2 SYDVKM. Trimming pared 4 bases from V and 0 bases from J, leaving 19 bases between. CDR3 bases: TGTGCCAGCAGTTCCCCTAATCGGGTCGAAGATAGCAATCAGCCCCAGCATTTT. Protein: CASSSPNRVEDSNQPQHF.

J is TRBJ2-7 and V is TRBV30; 7 nucleotides align to TRBD1. Losses at the gene ends were 2 bases for V and 5 bases for J; bases not matched to a gene: 6. Germline CDR1 is GTSNPN and CDR2 is SVGIG (reference sequence). This CDR3 is built from 13 residues. The CDR3 is CAWSITGADEQYF. DNA for the CDR3: TGTGCCTGGAGTATCACAGGGGCGGACGAGCAGTACTTC.

This chain joins TRBV11-2 and TRBJ1-4; weak D call: TRBD1 (5 bases). Germline assignment: CDR1 SGHAT and CDR2 FQNNGV. With 6 bases removed from V and 2 bases from J, the gap between germline ends came to 13 bases. The CDR3 spans 15 residues. The CDR3 loop is CASSQTGRTNEKLFF. CDR3 DNA sequence: TGTGCCAGCAGTCAAACAGGAAGGACTAATGAAAAACTGTTTTTT.

The chain is built from TRBV29-1 and TRBJ2-1; D not resolved. The V end lost 7 bases, the J end lost 6 bases, and 10 bases lay between the germline ends. Germline CDR1 reads SQVTM; CDR2 reads ANQGSEA. The CDR3 extends over 11 amino acids. CDR3 loop: CSAGRPNEQFF. CDR3 sequence (DNA): TGCAGCGCCGGCAGGCCCAATGAGCAGTTCTTC.

This sequence joins TRBV19 and TRBJ1-2; D might be TRBD1 (6 bases). Germline CDR1 LNHDA, CDR2 SQIVND (reference sequence). The CDR3 is made up of 15 amino acids. V was cut by 2 bases and J by 6 bases, with 16 bases left in between. CDR3 bases: TGTGCCAGTAGTATAACGGCGGGGGCGGTCGATGGCTACACCTTC. Encoded protein: CASSITAGAVDGYTF.

The sample holds a few counts of this clone. This chain uses TRBV11-3 with TRBJ2-2, with D uncertain. The CDR3 is made up of 12 amino acids. Germline-derived CDR1 and CDR2 are SGHNT and YENEEA. Trimming removed 4 bases at V and 4 bases at J, with 4 bases between. The chain's CDR3 is CASSWATGELFF. The CDR3 DNA reads TGTGCCAGCAGCTGGGCCACCGGGGAGCTGTTTTTT.

The genes are TRBV7-2 and TRBJ2-7; 7 positions agree with TRBD1. Germline CDR1 is SGHTA and CDR2 is FQGNSA. The CDR3 is made up of 14 amino acids. J lost 9 bases, V lost 1 base, and 9 bases had no gene match. DNA for the CDR3: TGTGCCAGCAGCTTAGGACAGGGCCTCGGGGTGCAGTACTTC. It yields the protein CASSLGQGLGVQYF.

The chain is built from TRBV30 and TRBJ1-2; the match to TRBD1 covers 9 bases. The CDR3 covers 13 residues. Losses at the gene ends were 3 bases for V and 6 bases for J; bases not matched to a gene: 5. In germline, CDR1 is GTSNPN, CDR2 SVGIG (reference sequence). CDR3: CAWSRTGADGYTF. DNA of the CDR3: TGTGCCTGGAGCAGGACAGGGGCTGATGGCTACACCTTC.

The V gene is TRBV2, the J gene TRBJ2-2; possibly TRBD1 for D (7 bases). The ends were cut back, 6 bases at V and 3 bases at J, with 11 bases in the middle. CDR3 length: 14 residues. Germline V lookup: CDR1 SNHLY, CDR2 FYNNEI. The CDR3 spells CASREGQHTGELFF. The CDR3 DNA reads TGTGCCAGCAGGGAGGGACAGCACACCGGGGAGCTGTTTTTT.

The gene calls are TRBV7-5 and TRBJ2-7; the table's D gene call, TRBD2, was not cross checked with the DNA. TRBV7-5 is assigned pseudogene status. This CDR3 is 13 amino acids long. In nucleotides, the CDR3 is TGTGTCAGAAGCTTAGTCTCCTCTCGGGAGCAGTACGTC. It encodes CVRSLVSSREQYV.

The rearrangement joins TRBV5-5 to TRBJ1-1, with TRBD1 matching 8 bases. J gave up 0 bases and V 4 bases, and 8 bases lay outside the gene matches. CDR1 and CDR2 (germline): SGHKS, YYEKEE (reference sequence). CDR3 length: 16 residues. The CDR3 sequence: CASSRNRGGMNTEAFF. As DNA, the CDR3 is TGTGCCAGCAGCAGAAACAGGGGGGGAATGAACACTGAAGCTTTCTTT.

This clone was counted a single time. The chain has TRBV28 and TRBJ1-6; D not resolved. Germline CDR1 reads MDHEN; CDR2 reads SYDVKM. Trimming cost V 6 bases and J 1 base, with 10 bases left between them. This CDR3 has 15 amino acids. CDR3 residues: CASSSGLSYNSPLHF. In DNA form, the CDR3 reads TGTGCCAGCAGCTCGGGATTATCCTATAATTCACCCCTCCACTTT.

The gene calls are TRBV29-1 and TRBJ1-1; the D is unclear. With 0 bases removed from V and 4 bases from J, the gap between germline ends came to 12 bases. This CDR3 has 14 residues. Germline V gene data show CDR1 as SQVTM and CDR2 as ANQGSEA. CDR3 region: CSVEETGGGTEAFF. In nucleotides, the CDR3 is TGCAGCGTTGAAGAAACGGGAGGAGGCACTGAAGCTTTCTTT. The variable domain in full, completed from reference TRBV29-1 and TRBJ1-1, reads SAVISQKPSRDICQRGTSLTIQCQVDSQVTMMFWYRQQPGQSLTLIATANQGSEATYESGFVIDKFPISRPNLTFSTLTVSNMSPEDSSIYLCSVEETGGGTEAFFGQGTRLTVV.

The genes are TRBV5-1 and TRBJ1-2; D may be TRBD1 (5 bases). The V gene's germline CDR1 is SGHRS and CDR2 YFSETQ. The CDR3 loop spans 13 amino acids. The V end lost 3 bases, the J end lost 3 bases, and 9 bases lay between the germline ends. The CDR3 sequence: CASSSTVDYGYTF. As DNA, the CDR3 is TGCGCCAGCAGCTCGACAGTAGACTATGGCTACACCTTC.

Remarks on this clone: One junction end disagrees with the germline gene, perhaps due to a read error. This chain uses TRBV5-1 with TRBJ2-7; 15 bases map to TRBD2. CDR3 length: 15 amino acids. CDR1 is SGHRS and CDR2 is YFSETQ in the germline V gene. CDR3: CASSLGTSGRSSSTF. The CDR3 bases are TGCGCCAGCAGCCTCGGGACTAGCGGGAGGTCTTCTTCCACCTTC.

This chain links TRBV11-2 with TRBJ1-2, with 7 bases that match TRBD1. V shed 5 bases, J shed 4 bases, and the junction held 7 bases outside the gene matches. Germline CDR1 is SGHAT and CDR2 is FQNNGV. This CDR3 contains 14 residues. The CDR3 region has the DNA TGTGCCAGCAGCCCCGCGCAGGGGGTCTATGGCTACACCTTC. It is translated as CASSPAQGVYGYTF. The whole variable domain, filled in from reference TRBV11-2 and TRBJ1-2, reads EAGVAQSPRYKIIEKRQSVAFWCNPISGHATLYWYQQILGQGPKLLIQFQNNGVVDDSQLPKDRFSAERLKGVDSTLKIQPAKLEDSAVYLCASSPAQGVYGYTFGSGTRLTVV.

The V call is TRBV15, the J call TRBJ1-1; a possible D gene is TRBD1 (6 bases). Germline V gene data show CDR1 as LNHNV and CDR2 as YYDKDF (reference sequence). V was pared by 6 bases and J by 4 bases, with 15 bases between. The CDR3 is 14 residues long. The CDR3: CATSTVGAGTEAFF. The CDR3 DNA reads TGTGCCACCAGTACTGTGGGGGCTGGCACTGAAGCTTTCTTT.

Only a few counts were recorded for this clone. This chain connects TRBV6-5 to TRBJ2-7; D possibly corresponds to TRBD1 (6 bases). CDR1 and CDR2 from the germline V gene are MNHEY and SVGAGI. The germline V and J ends were trimmed by 8 bases and 5 bases, with 19 bases remaining between them. This CDR3 has 14 amino acids. The CDR3 loop is CASGGRTHTDEQYF. CDR3 nucleotides: TGTGCCAGCGGGGGCCGTACCCACACTGACGAGCAGTACTTC.

This rearrangement joins TRBV27 to TRBJ2-3, with 12 bases lining up with TRBD2. The CDR3 is 17 amino acids. Per germline, CDR1 MNHEY and CDR2 SMNVEV (reference sequence). Unmatched junction bases numbered 7, after V lost 5 bases and J lost 1 base. CDR3 amino acids: CASSRLAGGWGTDTQYF. The DNA of the CDR3 is TGTGCCAGCAGTAGGCTAGCGGGGGGGTGGGGCACAGATACGCAGTATTTT.

The V and J genes are TRBV24-1 and TRBJ2-3; D not resolved. Germline V CDR1 and CDR2: KGHDR, SFDVKD. The CDR3 runs 14 residues. With 2 bases removed from V and 0 bases from J, the gap between germline ends came to 5 bases. The CDR3 region is CATSDSGSTDTQYF. The CDR3 nucleotides read TGTGCCACCAGTGATTCAGGCAGCACAGATACGCAGTATTTT.

This chain connects TRBV12-2 to TRBJ2-7; no check of the table's D call, TRBD2, against the DNA was made. TRBV12-2 is annotated as a pseudogene. The CDR3 has 17 residues. CDR3 sequence (DNA): TGTGCAAGTCGCTTCTCCAAGACTACACTTCGAGCCTACGAGCAGTACGTC. Translation: CASRFSKTTLRAYEQYV.

The chain uses TRBV6-5 and TRBJ1-3; D is perhaps TRBD1 (5 bases). Deletions cut 7 bases from V and 0 bases from J, with 13 bases between. The CDR3 has 15 residues. Germline CDR1 is MNHEY and CDR2 is SVGAGI. The CDR3 DNA is TGTGCCAGCACGATGGGACGGAGCTCTGGAAACACCATATATTTT. The encoded protein is CASTMGRSSGNTIYF.

The chain couples TRBV11-2 to TRBJ2-5; TRBD1 matches at 7 bases. The trim removed 1 base at V and 2 bases at J, leaving 4 bases unmatched. CDR3 length: 15 amino acids. Germline values: CDR1 SGHAT, CDR2 FQNNGV. The CDR3 region is CASSLVGTAQETQYF. The CDR3 bases are TGTGCCAGCAGCTTAGTGGGGACAGCACAAGAGACCCAGTACTTC.

The genes are TRBV21-1 and TRBJ1-2. TRBV21-1 is marked as a pseudogene. The length of the CDR3 is 18 residues. CDR3 loop: CASSNINKKPQDDYGYTF. The DNA of the CDR3 is TGTGCCAGCAGCAACATAAATAAAAAACCCCAGGACGACTATGGCTACACCTTC.

V and J are TRBV11-2 and TRBJ1-1; possible D gene TRBD1, 6 bases. Germline lookup yields CDR1 SGHAT and CDR2 FQNNGV. V lost 8 bases, J lost 4 bases, and 20 bases lay in between. The CDR3 consists of 15 residues. This CDR3 reads CASRTLQGLGTEAFF. In DNA form, the CDR3 reads TGTGCCAGCCGAACTCTACAGGGATTGGGCACTGAAGCTTTCTTT.

This clone was seen a handful of times. The chain recombines TRBV4-1 with TRBJ1-2; D perhaps matches TRBD1 (6 bases). Germline CDR1 MGHRA, CDR2 YSYEKL. V was pared by 0 bases and J by 8 bases, with 13 bases between. CDR3 length: 14 residues. Here the CDR3 DNA reads TGCGCCAGCAGCCAAGAAACAGGGCGTCGAGGCTACACCTTC. Protein product: CASSQETGRRGYTF.

The rearrangement uses TRBV30 and TRBJ1-4, with D perhaps TRBD1 (5 bases). V gave up 3 bases and J gave up 0 bases, with 11 bases separating them. CDR1 is GTSNPN, CDR2 SVGIG, per germline (reference sequence). The CDR3 is 15 amino acids. CDR3 DNA: TGTGCCTGGAGACCGGGGCCGTCAACTAATGAAAAACTGTTTTTT. Protein: CAWRPGPSTNEKLFF.

This chain connects TRBV28 to TRBJ1-1, with TRBD1 matching 9 bases. The CDR3 spans 16 residues. Germline V gene sequence: CDR1 MDHEN, CDR2 SYDVKM. V trimming: 5 bases; J trimming: 0 bases; junction bases outside the gene matches: 7. The CDR3 nucleotides are TGTGCCAGCAGTGCCGGGACAGGGTTCATGAACACTGAAGCTTTCTTT. Protein product: CASSAGTGFMNTEAFF.

The genes are TRBV4-1 and TRBJ2-7; 10 bases agree with TRBD2. J gave up 5 bases and V 4 bases, and 8 bases lay outside the gene matches. The CDR3 is 15 amino acids. CDR1 and CDR2 (germline): MGHRA, YSYEKL. The CDR3 DNA sequence: TGCGCCAGCAGCCCCGGGTCTAGCGGGAGTAACGAGCAGTACTTC. Its protein is CASSPGSSGSNEQYF.

This clone was counted once. The rearrangement uses TRBV19 and TRBJ1-5; no definite D call. The V end lost 5 bases, the J end lost 1 base, and 18 bases lay between the germline ends. This CDR3 region has 17 residues. Germline assignment: CDR1 LNHDA and CDR2 SQIVND (reference sequence). For the CDR3, the DNA is TGTGCCAGTAGTCTCCGACGCTCGGGTGGCAGCAATCAGCCCCAGCATTTT. Translation: CASSLRRSGGSNQPQHF.

The rearrangement links TRBV9 to TRBJ1-1; TRBD1 is a possible D gene (6 bases). Trimming pared 0 bases from V and 2 bases from J, leaving 8 bases between. The CDR3 consists of 14 residues. Per the germline V gene, CDR1 is SGDLS and CDR2 is YYNGEE. CDR3 DNA: TGTGCCAGCAGCGTAGTGGGACAAAACACTGAAGCTTTCTTT. Amino acids: CASSVVGQNTEAFF. The variable domain in full, completed from reference TRBV9 and TRBJ1-1, reads DSGVTQTPKHLITATGQRVTLRCSPRSGDLSVYWYQQSLDQGLQFLIQYYNGEERAKGNILERFSAQQFPDLHSELNLSSLELGDSALYFCASSVVGQNTEAFFGQGTRLTVV.

The chain uses TRBV2 and TRBJ1-1, with TRBD1 matching over 9 bases. The trim removed 6 bases at V and 6 bases at J, leaving 11 bases unmatched. Per the germline V gene, CDR1 is SNHLY and CDR2 is FYNNEI. The CDR3 loop spans 15 amino acids. The CDR3: CASSAGQGVKAEAFF. CDR3 DNA: TGTGCCAGCAGCGCGGGACAGGGAGTGAAAGCTGAAGCTTTCTTT.